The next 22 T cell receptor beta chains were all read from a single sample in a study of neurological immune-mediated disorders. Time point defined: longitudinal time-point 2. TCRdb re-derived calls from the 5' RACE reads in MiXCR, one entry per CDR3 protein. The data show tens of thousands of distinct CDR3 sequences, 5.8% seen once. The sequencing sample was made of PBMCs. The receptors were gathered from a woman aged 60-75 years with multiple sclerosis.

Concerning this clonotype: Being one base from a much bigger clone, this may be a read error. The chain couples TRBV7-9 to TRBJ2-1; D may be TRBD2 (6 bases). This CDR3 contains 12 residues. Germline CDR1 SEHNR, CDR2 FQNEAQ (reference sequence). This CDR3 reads CASILVGGEQFF. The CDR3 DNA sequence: TGTGCCAGCATCTTAGTGGGAGGTGAGCAGTTCTTC.

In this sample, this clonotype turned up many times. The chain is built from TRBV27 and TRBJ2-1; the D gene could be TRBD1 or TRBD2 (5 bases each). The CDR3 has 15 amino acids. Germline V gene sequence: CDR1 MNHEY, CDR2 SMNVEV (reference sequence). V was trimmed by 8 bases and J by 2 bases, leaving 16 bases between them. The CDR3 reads CASGPWGRTYNEQFF. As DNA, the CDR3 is TGTGCCAGCGGGCCGTGGGGACGGACCTACAATGAGCAGTTCTTC.

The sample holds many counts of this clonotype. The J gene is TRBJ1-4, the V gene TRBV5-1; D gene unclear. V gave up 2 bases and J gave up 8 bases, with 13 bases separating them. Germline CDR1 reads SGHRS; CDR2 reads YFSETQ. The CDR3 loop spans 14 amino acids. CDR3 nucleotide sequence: TGCGCCAGCAGCTTTTCATTGGGGATCGAAAAACTGTTTTTT. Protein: CASSFSLGIEKLFF.

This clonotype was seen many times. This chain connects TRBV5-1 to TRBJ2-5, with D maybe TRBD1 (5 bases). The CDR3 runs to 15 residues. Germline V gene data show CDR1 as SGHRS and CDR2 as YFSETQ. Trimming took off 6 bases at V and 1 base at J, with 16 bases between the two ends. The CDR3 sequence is CASTLTAISQETQYF. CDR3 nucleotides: TGCGCCAGCACTCTGACAGCCATTTCCCAAGAGACCCAGTACTTC.

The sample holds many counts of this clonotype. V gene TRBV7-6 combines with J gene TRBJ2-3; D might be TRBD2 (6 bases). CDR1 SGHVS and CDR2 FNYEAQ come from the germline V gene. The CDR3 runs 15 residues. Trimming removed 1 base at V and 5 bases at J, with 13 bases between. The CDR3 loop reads CASSLGAERVDTQYF. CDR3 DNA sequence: TGTGCCAGCAGCTTAGGGGCAGAGCGGGTAGATACGCAGTATTTT.

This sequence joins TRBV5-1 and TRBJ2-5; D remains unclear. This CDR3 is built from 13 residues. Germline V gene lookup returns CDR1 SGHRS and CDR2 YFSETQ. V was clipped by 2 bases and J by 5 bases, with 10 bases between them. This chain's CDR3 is CASSFGVYETQYF. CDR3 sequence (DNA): TGCGCCAGCAGCTTTGGCGTGTATGAGACCCAGTACTTC. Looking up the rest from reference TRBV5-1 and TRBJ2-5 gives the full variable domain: KAGVTQTPRYLIKTRGQQVTLSCSPISGHRSVSWYQQTPGQGLQFLFEYFSETQRNKGNFPGRFSGRQFSNSRSEMNVSTLELGDSALYLCASSFGVYETQYFGPGTRLLVL.

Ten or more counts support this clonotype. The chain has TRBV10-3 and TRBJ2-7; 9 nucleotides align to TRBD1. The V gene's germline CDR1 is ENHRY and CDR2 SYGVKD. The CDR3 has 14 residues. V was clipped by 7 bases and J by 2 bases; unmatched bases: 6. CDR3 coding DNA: TGTGCCATCACTCCGGGACAGGGAACCTACGAGCAGTACTTC. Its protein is CAITPGQGTYEQYF.

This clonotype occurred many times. The CDR3 nucleotides read TGTGCCAGCAGTTTAAAAGGGACAGGGTCGACTCTGGAGCAGTACTTC. Translating it yields CASSLKGTGSTLEQYF. The rearrangement links TRBV28 to TRBJ2-7; 9 bases align to TRBD1. The CDR3 totals 16 residues. With 2 bases clipped from V and 7 bases from J, the junction kept 12 bases outside the gene matches. CDR1 is MDHEN, CDR2 SYDVKM, per germline.

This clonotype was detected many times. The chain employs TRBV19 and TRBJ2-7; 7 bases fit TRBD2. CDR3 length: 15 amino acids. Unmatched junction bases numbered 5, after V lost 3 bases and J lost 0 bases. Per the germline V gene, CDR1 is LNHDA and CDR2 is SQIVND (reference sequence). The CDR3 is CASSITLAASYEQYF. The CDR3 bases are TGTGCCAGTAGTATTACCCTAGCGGCCTCCTACGAGCAGTACTTC. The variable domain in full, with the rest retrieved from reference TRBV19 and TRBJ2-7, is DGGITQSPKYLFRKEGQNVTLSCEQNLNHDAMYWYRQDPGQGLRLIYYSQIVNDFQKGDIAEGYSVSREKKESFPLTVTSAQKNPTAFYLCASSITLAASYEQYFGPGTRLTVT.

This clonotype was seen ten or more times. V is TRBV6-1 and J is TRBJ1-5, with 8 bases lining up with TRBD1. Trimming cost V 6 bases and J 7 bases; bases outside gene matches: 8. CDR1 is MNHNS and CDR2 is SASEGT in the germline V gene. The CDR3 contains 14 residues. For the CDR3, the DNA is TGTGCCAGCAGCGTTACAGGGGGGGAACAGCCCCAGCATTTT. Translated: CASSVTGGEQPQHF.

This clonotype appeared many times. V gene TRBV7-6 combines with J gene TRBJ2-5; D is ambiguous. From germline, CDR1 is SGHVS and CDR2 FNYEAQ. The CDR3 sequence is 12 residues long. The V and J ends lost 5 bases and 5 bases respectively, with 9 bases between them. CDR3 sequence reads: CASSRRPETQYF. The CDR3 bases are TGTGCCAGCAGCCGCAGACCGGAGACCCAGTACTTC.

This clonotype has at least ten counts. CDR3 region: CASSYAGPGYEQYF. The CDR3 coding sequence is TGTGCCAGCAGTTACGCGGGACCGGGCTACGAGCAGTACTTC. V usage is TRBV6-5 and J usage is TRBJ2-7; D is perhaps TRBD2 (6 bases). CDR1 is MNHEY, CDR2 SVGAGI, per germline. V lost 2 bases and J 3 bases, leaving 11 bases between the germline ends. CDR3 length equals 14 residues.

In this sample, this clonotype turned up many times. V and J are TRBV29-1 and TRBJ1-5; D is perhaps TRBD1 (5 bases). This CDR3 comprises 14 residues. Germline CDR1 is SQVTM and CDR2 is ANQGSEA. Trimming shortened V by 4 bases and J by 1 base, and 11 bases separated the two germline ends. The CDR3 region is CSVGEGDSNQPQHF. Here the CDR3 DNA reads TGCAGCGTTGGCGAAGGGGACAGCAATCAGCCCCAGCATTTT.

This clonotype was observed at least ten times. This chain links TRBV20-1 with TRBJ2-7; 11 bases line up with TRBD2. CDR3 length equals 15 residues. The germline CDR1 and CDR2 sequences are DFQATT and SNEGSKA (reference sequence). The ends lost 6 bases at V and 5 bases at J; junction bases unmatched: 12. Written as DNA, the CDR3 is TGCAGTGCCACCCGCCGGCTAGCGGGGGGTAACGAGCAGTACTTC. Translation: CSATRRLAGGNEQYF.

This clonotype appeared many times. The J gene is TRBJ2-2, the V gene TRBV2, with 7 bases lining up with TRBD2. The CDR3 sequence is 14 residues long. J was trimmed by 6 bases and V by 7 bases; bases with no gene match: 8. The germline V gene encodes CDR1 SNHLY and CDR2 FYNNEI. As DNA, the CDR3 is TGTGCCAGCATAGCGGGTATCTCCGCCGGGGAGCTGTTTTTT. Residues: CASIAGISAGELFF. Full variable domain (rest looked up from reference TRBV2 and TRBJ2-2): EPEVTQTPSHQVTQMGQEVILRCVPISNHLYFYWYRQILGQKVEFLVSFYNNEISEKSEIFDDQFSVERPDGSNFTLKIRSTKLEDSAMYFCASIAGISAGELFFGEGSRLTVL.

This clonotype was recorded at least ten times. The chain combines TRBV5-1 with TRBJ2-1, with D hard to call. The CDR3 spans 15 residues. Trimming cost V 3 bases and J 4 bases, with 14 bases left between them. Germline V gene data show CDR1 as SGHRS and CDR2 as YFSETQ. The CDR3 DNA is TGCGCCAGCAGCTCAACTCTAGGATTTTACAATGAGCAGTTCTTC. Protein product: CASSSTLGFYNEQFF.

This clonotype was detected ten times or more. The CDR3: CASSLFGPAVLQPQHF. CDR3 nucleotides: TGTGCCAGCAGCTTATTCGGTCCGGCAGTCCTTCAGCCCCAGCATTTT. V gene TRBV7-8 combines with J gene TRBJ1-5; no firm D call. Germline CDR1 reads SGHVS; CDR2 reads FQNEAQ. The V gene lost 2 bases and the J gene lost 6 bases, with 17 bases spanning the gap. The CDR3 is made up of 16 amino acids.

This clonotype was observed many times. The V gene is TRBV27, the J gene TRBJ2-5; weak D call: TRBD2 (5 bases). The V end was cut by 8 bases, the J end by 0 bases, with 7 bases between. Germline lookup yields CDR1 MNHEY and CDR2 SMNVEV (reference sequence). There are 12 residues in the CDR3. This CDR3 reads CASSRDQETQYF. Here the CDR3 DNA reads TGTGCCAGCTCGAGGGACCAAGAGACCCAGTACTTC.

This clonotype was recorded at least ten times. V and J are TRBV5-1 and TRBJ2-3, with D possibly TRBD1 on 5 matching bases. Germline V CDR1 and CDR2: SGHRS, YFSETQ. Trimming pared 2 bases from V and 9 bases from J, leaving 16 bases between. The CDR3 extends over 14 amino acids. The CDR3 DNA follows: TGCGCCAGCAGCTTAATGGGGCCTCCCGTAACGCAGTATTTT. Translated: CASSLMGPPVTQYF.

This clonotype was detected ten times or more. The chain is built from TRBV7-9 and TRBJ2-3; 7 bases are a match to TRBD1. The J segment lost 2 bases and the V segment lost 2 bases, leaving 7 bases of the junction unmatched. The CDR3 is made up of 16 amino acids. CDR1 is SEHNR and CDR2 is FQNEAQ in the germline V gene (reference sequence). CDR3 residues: CASSLYEGAYTDTQYF. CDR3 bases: TGTGCCAGCAGCTTATATGAGGGGGCGTACACAGATACGCAGTATTTT.

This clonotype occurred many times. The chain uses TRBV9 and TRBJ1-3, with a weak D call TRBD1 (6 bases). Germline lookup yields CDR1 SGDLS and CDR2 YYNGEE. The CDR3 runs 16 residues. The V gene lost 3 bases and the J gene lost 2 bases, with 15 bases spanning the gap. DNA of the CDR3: TGTGCCAGCAGCGCCGTGTCCAGGGGCGCTGGAAACACCATATATTTT. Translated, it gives CASSAVSRGAGNTIYF.

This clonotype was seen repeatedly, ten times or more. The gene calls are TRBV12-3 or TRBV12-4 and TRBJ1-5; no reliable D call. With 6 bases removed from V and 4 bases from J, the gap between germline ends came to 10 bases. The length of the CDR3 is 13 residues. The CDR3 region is CASRLQENQPQHF. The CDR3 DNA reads TGTGCCAGCAGATTACAAGAAAATCAGCCCCAGCATTTT.